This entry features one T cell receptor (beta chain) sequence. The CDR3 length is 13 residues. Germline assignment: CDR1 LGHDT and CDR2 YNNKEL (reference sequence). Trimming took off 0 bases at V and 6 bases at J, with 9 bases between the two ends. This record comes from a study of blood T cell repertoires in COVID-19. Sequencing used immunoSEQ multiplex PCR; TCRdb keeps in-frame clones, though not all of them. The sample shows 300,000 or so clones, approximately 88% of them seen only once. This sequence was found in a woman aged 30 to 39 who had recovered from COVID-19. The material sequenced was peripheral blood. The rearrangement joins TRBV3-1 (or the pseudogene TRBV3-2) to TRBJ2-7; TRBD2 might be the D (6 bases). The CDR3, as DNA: TGTGCCAGCAGCCAAGATGCGGGGTTCGAGCAGTACTTC. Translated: CASSQDAGFEQYF.